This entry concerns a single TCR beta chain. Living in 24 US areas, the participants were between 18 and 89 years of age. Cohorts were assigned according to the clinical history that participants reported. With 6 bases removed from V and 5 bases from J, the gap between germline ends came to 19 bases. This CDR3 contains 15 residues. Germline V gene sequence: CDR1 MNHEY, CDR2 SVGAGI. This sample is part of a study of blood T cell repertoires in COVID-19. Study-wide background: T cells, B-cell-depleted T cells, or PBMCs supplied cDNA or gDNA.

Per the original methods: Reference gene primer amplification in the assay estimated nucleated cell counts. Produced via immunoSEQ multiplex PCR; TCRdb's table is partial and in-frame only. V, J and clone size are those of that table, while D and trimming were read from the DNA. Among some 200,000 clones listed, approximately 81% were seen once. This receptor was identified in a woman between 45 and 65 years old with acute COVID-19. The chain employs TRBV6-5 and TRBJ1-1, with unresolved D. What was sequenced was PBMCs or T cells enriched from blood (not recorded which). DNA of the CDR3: TGTGCCAGCAGACCTATGACGAACCCGGGTACTGAAGCTTTCTTT. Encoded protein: CASRPMTNPGTEAFF.